The clone carrying this T cell receptor beta chain was seen only once. The antigen is not known. These data are taken from a study of CD4+ T cells in melanoma. Findings and caveats of the study: In melanoma, neoantigen-specific CD4+ T cells reportedly differed in differentiation state.

CDR1 and CDR2 (germline): MNHNY, SVGAGI (reference sequence). Trimming pared 6 bases from V and 4 bases from J, leaving 10 bases between. CDR3 length equals 12 residues. Clones were read by immunoSEQ multiplex PCR, and TCRdb kept only the in-frame ones, dropping some. The sample carries about 50,000 clones, roughly 89% recorded once. The chain has TRBV6-6 and TRBJ2-7, with D tentatively TRBD1 (6 bases). The sample was peripheral blood. This TCR was sampled from a human donor with melanoma. CDR3 in amino acids: CASSPQGYEQYF. In DNA, the CDR3 is TGTGCCAGCAGCCCACAGGGTTACGAGCAGTACTTC.